This TCR beta chain is from a study of graft-versus-host responses after intestinal transplantation. In the study overall: Transplants given to recipients were multivisceral, liver-intestinal, or isolated intestinal. Regarding the study as a whole: Elevated graft-versus-host to host-versus-graft clonal ratios in allografts were recorded for patients with graft-donor T cell macrochimerism.

Of note for this clone: The antigen is undetermined.

Clones were sequenced by immunoSEQ multiplex PCR, and TCRdb holds only the in-frame ones, with some missing. The repertoire has under 85,000 clones, about 92% of them found once; the top ten carry 1.3%. The germline V gene has CDR1 SGDLS and CDR2 YYNGEE. This CDR3 region has 13 residues. V shed 4 bases and J shed 2 bases, with 9 bases lying between them. The TCR was taken from a human donor who received an intestinal transplant. This chain connects TRBV9 to TRBJ1-1, with D uncertain. Sample: unstimulated CD8+ T cells sorted from spleen or lymph node cells, taken before intestinal transplant. CDR3: CASSPRVNTEAFF. In DNA, the CDR3 is TGTGCCAGCAGCCCCCGTGTAAACACTGAAGCTTTCTTT. The full variable domain, completed using reference TRBV9 and TRBJ1-1, is DSGVTQTPKHLITATGQRVTLRCSPRSGDLSVYWYQQSLDQGLQFLIQYYNGEERAKGNILERFSAQQFPDLHSELNLSSLELGDSALYFCASSPRVNTEAFFGQGTRLTVV.